Below, 30 T cell receptor beta chains from the same sample are listed, as sequenced in a study of shared clonotypes between healthy human individuals. Using immunoSEQ multiplex PCR, the repertoire was profiled, and TCRdb retains in-frame clones only, with some absent. Here the sample spans about 590,000 clones, around 95% being singletons. CD45RO-negative cells were positively selected for CCR7, leaving out terminally differentiated effector memory CD45RA+ cells. Material: naive CD8+ T cells sorted from blood. The source is a woman in her thirties in good health.

The chain uses TRBV2 and TRBJ2-7, with D hard to call. V was pared by 0 bases and J by 2 bases, with 17 bases between. The CDR3 contains 17 residues. Germline-derived CDR1 and CDR2 are SNHLY and FYNNEI. The CDR3 DNA reads as TGTGCCAGCAGTGAAGCGCTTTACGACCACACGGCCTACGAGCAGTACTTC. Translation: CASSEALYDHTAYEQYF.

About this clone itself: Other DNA sequences in the same sample also yield this CDR3. CDR3 sequence (DNA): TGCAGCGTTGTAGCGGGCTCCTACGAGCAGTACTTC. Translated, it gives CSVVAGSYEQYF. The chain joins TRBV29-1 to TRBJ2-7, with 7 positions matching TRBD2. The V and J ends lost 4 bases and 0 bases, in that order; junction bases with no gene match: 0. CDR3 length equals 12 residues. From germline, CDR1 is SQVTM and CDR2 ANQGSEA.

The gene calls are TRBV27 and TRBJ2-7; possibly TRBD1 or TRBD2 for D (6 bases each). Germline V gene sequence: CDR1 MNHEY, CDR2 SMNVEV (reference sequence). The CDR3 contains 11 residues. The germline V and J ends were trimmed by 4 bases and 6 bases, with 7 bases remaining between them. The CDR3 DNA sequence: TGTGCCAGCAGTTCGGGGGCCGAGCAGTACTTC. It yields the protein CASSSGAEQYF.

The sample holds one count of this clone. The chain employs TRBV15 and TRBJ1-2, with D possibly TRBD1 on 5 matching bases. V was pared by 5 bases and J by 8 bases, with 12 bases between. CDR1 is LNHNV and CDR2 is YYDKDF in the germline V gene (reference sequence). The CDR3 covers 12 residues. The CDR3, as DNA: TGTGCCACCAGCCTCGTGGGGGGGGGCTACACCTTC. Protein: CATSLVGGGYTF.

Concerning this clone itself: Other DNA sequences from this sample encode an identical CDR3 as well. This chain connects TRBV29-1 to TRBJ2-7, with TRBD1 matching over 8 bases. CDR1 and CDR2 (germline): SQVTM, ANQGSEA. CDR3 length equals 13 residues. V lost 3 bases to trimming and J lost 2 bases; unmatched junction nucleotides: 3. CDR3 bases: TGCAGCGTTGAGACAGGGGAGGCCTACGAGCAGTACTTC. Amino acids: CSVETGEAYEQYF.

The chain is built from TRBV6-1 and TRBJ1-4; D gene unclear. The germline CDR1 and CDR2 sequences are MNHNS and SASEGT. The CDR3 loop spans 14 amino acids. The V end lost 6 bases, the J end lost 0 bases, and 8 bases lay between the germline ends. The CDR3 DNA reads TGTGCCAGCAGGAAGCCAGCAACTAATGAAAAACTGTTTTTT. As protein: CASRKPATNEKLFF.

The V and J genes are TRBV5-1 and TRBJ2-1; D could derive from TRBD1 or TRBD2 (5 bases each). The CDR3 spans 9 residues. V lost 8 bases to trimming and J lost 16 bases, with 13 bases between them. CDR1 is SGHRS, CDR2 YFSETQ, per germline. DNA for the CDR3: TGCGCCAGGGGTAGGGGAGTTTTCTTC. It encodes CARGRGVFF.

The rearrangement joins TRBV11-2 to TRBJ2-1; the match to TRBD2 covers 9 bases. The CDR3 totals 16 residues. V lost 2 bases, J lost 6 bases, and 8 bases stayed unmatched. Germline loops: CDR1 SGHAT, CDR2 FQNNGV. CDR3 amino acids: CASSLLAGGPRNEQFF. CDR3 sequence (DNA): TGTGCCAGCAGCTTATTGGCGGGAGGGCCCCGCAATGAGCAGTTCTTC.

This sequence joins TRBV13 and TRBJ1-4; TRBD1 matches 10 bases. In germline, CDR1 is PRHDT, CDR2 FYEKMQ (reference sequence). Trimming took 3 bases from V and 6 from J; bases not matched to a gene: 1. The CDR3 length is 14 residues. The CDR3 DNA is TGTGCCAGCAGCTTCGGGACAGGGGATGAAAAACTGTTTTTT. Translated, it gives CASSFGTGDEKLFF.

CDR3 coding DNA: TGTGCCAGCTTTAGTGCACAAAGCTCCTACAATGAGCAGTTCTTC. Protein product: CASFSAQSSYNEQFF. V usage is TRBV2 and J usage is TRBJ2-1, with D hard to call. V was pared by 8 bases and J by 0 bases, with 14 bases between. CDR1 is SNHLY, CDR2 FYNNEI, per germline. The CDR3 sequence is 15 residues long.

CDR3 in DNA: TGTGCCAGCAGCTTAGGGACAGGGCAAGGAGAGACCCAGTACTTC. This encodes CASSLGTGQGETQYF. The chain combines TRBV13 with TRBJ2-5; 7 positions match TRBD1. The CDR3 covers 15 residues. Looked up from germline, CDR1 is PRHDT and CDR2 is FYEKMQ (reference sequence). J was trimmed by 4 bases and V by 0 bases; bases with no gene match: 5.

This sequence joins TRBV25-1 and TRBJ1-2; D is ambiguous. V lost 3 bases and J 4 bases, leaving 6 bases between the germline ends. Per germline, CDR1 MGHDK and CDR2 SYGVNS. This CDR3 has 12 residues. CDR3 DNA: TGTGCCAGCAGTGAGGGGTCCTATGGCTACACCTTC. Translating it yields CASSEGSYGYTF.

To note about this clone: Other nucleotide sequences from this sample produce the same CDR3. V and J are TRBV5-1 and TRBJ2-7; no reliable D call. The CDR3 loop spans 13 amino acids. Trimming left V 2 bases short and J 0 bases short, with 6 bases between. Germline values: CDR1 SGHRS, CDR2 YFSETQ. This CDR3 is CASSFGDSYEQYF. The DNA of the CDR3 is TGCGCCAGCAGCTTTGGTGACTCCTACGAGCAGTACTTC.

The gene calls are TRBV28 and TRBJ2-5; weak D call: TRBD2 (5 bases). CDR3 length: 13 residues. Trimming took 7 bases from V and 2 from J, leaving 11 bases between them. CDR1 is MDHEN and CDR2 is SYDVKM in the germline V gene. CDR3 nucleotide sequence: TGTGCCAGCAAAGCGGCAGGACAAGAGACCCAGTACTTC. Protein sequence: CASKAAGQETQYF. The variable domain in full, completed from reference TRBV28 and TRBJ2-5, reads DVKVTQSSRYLVKRTGEKVFLECVQDMDHENMFWYRQDPGLGLRLIYFSYDVKMKEKGDIPEGYSVSREKKERFSLILESASTNQTSMYLCASKAAGQETQYFGPGTRLLVL.

The J gene is TRBJ2-1, the V gene TRBV5-5; TRBD2 aligns across 10 bases. The CDR3 extends over 15 amino acids. J was trimmed by 9 bases and V by 4 bases; bases with no gene match: 10. Looked up from germline, CDR1 is SGHKS and CDR2 is YYEKEE (reference sequence). CDR3: CASSPRRTSGLEQFF. The DNA for the CDR3 is TGTGCCAGCAGCCCCCGGAGGACTAGCGGTCTTGAGCAGTTCTTC.

This rearrangement joins TRBV27 to TRBJ2-7; TRBD1 agrees at 9 bases. Germline lookup yields CDR1 MNHEY and CDR2 SMNVEV (reference sequence). The CDR3 runs 15 residues. After removal of 5 bases from V and 3 bases from J, the junction contained 8 bases not matched to a gene. CDR3 sequence reads: CASSIRQGDFYEQYF. Written as DNA, the CDR3 is TGTGCCAGCAGTATAAGACAGGGGGATTTCTACGAGCAGTACTTC.

The V and J genes are TRBV27 and TRBJ2-7, with TRBD2 matching over 10 bases. Germline-derived CDR1 and CDR2 are MNHEY and SMNVEV (reference sequence). CDR3 length: 13 amino acids. V dropped 8 bases and J dropped 4; count of bases not matched to a gene: 5. The DNA of the CDR3 is TGTGCCAGCGGACTAGCGGTTAATTACGAGCAGTACTTC. Residues: CASGLAVNYEQYF.

This clone showed up just once. Other DNA sequences in this specimen translate into the identical CDR3. The chain has TRBV28 and TRBJ1-2, with TRBD1 as a possible D gene (5 bases). Trimming pared 2 bases from V and 9 bases from J, leaving 10 bases between. The CDR3 contains 12 residues. The germline V gene encodes CDR1 MDHEN and CDR2 SYDVKM. CDR3 in amino acids: CASSLGEGRYTF. CDR3 DNA sequence: TGTGCCAGCAGTTTAGGGGAGGGACGCTACACCTTC.

The CDR3 nucleotides read TGTGCCAGCAGCTTAGCAGGGACAGGCTATGGCTACACCTTC. It encodes CASSLAGTGYGYTF. The gene calls are TRBV7-6 and TRBJ1-2; TRBD1 aligns across 8 bases. There are 14 residues in the CDR3. The germline V gene encodes CDR1 SGHVS and CDR2 FNYEAQ. Trimming removed 0 bases from V and 4 bases from J; junction bases left unmatched: 1.

This clone was seen once. The chain couples TRBV25-1 to TRBJ2-2, with D perhaps matching TRBD1 or TRBD2 (5 bases each). The CDR3 runs to 16 residues. Between the trimmed V and J ends, which lost 7 bases and 3 bases, there was a span of 18 bases. Germline CDR1 and CDR2: MGHDK and SYGVNS. This chain's CDR3 is CASKGDGAPHTGELFF. DNA for the CDR3: TGTGCCAGCAAAGGGGACGGGGCTCCCCACACCGGGGAGCTGTTTTTT. Using reference TRBV25-1 and TRBJ2-2 for the parts outside the CDR3, the full variable domain is EADIYQTPRYLVIGTGKKITLECSQTMGHDKMYWYQQDPGMELHLIHYSYGVNSTEKGDLSSESTVSRIRTEHFPLTLESARPSHTSQYLCASKGDGAPHTGELFFGEGSRLTVL.

The table lists this clone with a few counts. The chain links TRBV6-1 to TRBJ2-7, with unresolved D. Trimming cost V 0 bases and J 1 base, with 7 bases left between them. From germline, CDR1 is MNHNS and CDR2 SASEGT. There are 14 residues in the CDR3. This CDR3 reads CASSEANGSYEQYF. The CDR3 bases are TGTGCCAGCAGTGAAGCGAACGGATCCTACGAGCAGTACTTC.

The rearrangement links TRBV5-6 to TRBJ1-5, with a possible D match to TRBD1 (6 bases). The CDR3 is 15 amino acids. Germline CDR1 reads SGHDT; CDR2 reads YYEEEE. Between the trimmed V and J ends, which lost 2 bases and 0 bases, there was a span of 9 bases. The CDR3 here is CASSLGGLSNQPQHF. The DNA of the CDR3 is TGTGCCAGCAGCTTAGGGGGACTTAGCAATCAGCCCCAGCATTTT. Drawing the rest from reference TRBV5-6 and TRBJ1-5, the complete variable domain is DAGVTQSPTHLIKTRGQQVTLRCSPKSGHDTVSWYQQALGQGPQFIFQYYEEEERQRGNFPDRFSGHQFPNYSSELNVNALLLGDSALYLCASSLGGLSNQPQHFGDGTRLSIL.

This clone was recorded once. The chain combines TRBV28 with TRBJ2-2; tentative D call: TRBD1 (6 bases). V shed 5 bases and J shed 4 bases, with 11 bases lying between them. CDR1 is MDHEN, CDR2 SYDVKM, per germline. CDR3 length: 14 amino acids. The CDR3 reads CASSVTGSTGELFF. In DNA form, the CDR3 reads TGTGCCAGCAGTGTTACAGGGAGCACCGGGGAGCTGTTTTTT.

The chain links TRBV27 to TRBJ2-2; TRBD1 or TRBD2 may be the D gene (5 bases each). The CDR3 runs to 15 residues. From germline, CDR1 is MNHEY and CDR2 SMNVEV (reference sequence). V lost 6 bases and J lost 3, with 14 bases in between. CDR3 sequence (DNA): TGTGCCAGCAGGGGGGTGGATCCCTACACCGGGGAGCTGTTTTTT. Protein sequence: CASRGVDPYTGELFF.

Regarding this clone: The sample carries other DNA sequences with the same CDR3. The chain combines TRBV4-1 with TRBJ1-5; TRBD1 might be the D (5 bases). This CDR3 is built from 14 residues. Trimming left V 1 base short and J 5 bases short, with 9 bases between. CDR1 is MGHRA, CDR2 YSYEKL, per germline. CDR3 DNA sequence: TGCGCCAGCAGCCAAGTTGCGGGGGATCAGCCCCAGCATTTT. Amino acid sequence: CASSQVAGDQPQHF.

The CDR3 coding sequence is TGCGCCAGCAGCCAAGTTGAAGCGCTGGGGGAGACCCAGTACTTC. Translated: CASSQVEALGETQYF. The V gene is TRBV4-1, the J gene TRBJ2-5; D is undetermined. The CDR3 is made up of 15 amino acids. In germline, CDR1 is MGHRA, CDR2 YSYEKL. Trimming took 1 base from V and 5 from J, leaving 14 bases between them.

J is TRBJ2-3 and V is TRBV28; TRBD2 matches 8 bases. The CDR3 length is 13 residues. Germline assignment: CDR1 MDHEN and CDR2 SYDVKM. Germline trimming cut 8 bases from V and 6 bases from J; bases unmatched to any gene: 7. DNA of the CDR3: TGTGCCAGCTCACCGGGGGGGTTTGATACGCAGTATTTT. It codes for CASSPGGFDTQYF.

V is TRBV29-1 and J is TRBJ2-1, with D possibly matching TRBD2 (5 bases). The V and J ends lost 4 bases and 0 bases respectively, with 10 bases between them. The CDR3 spans 14 residues. Per the germline V gene, CDR1 is SQVTM and CDR2 is ANQGSEA. CDR3 region: CSVVVRDSYNEQFF. For the CDR3, the DNA is TGCAGCGTTGTCGTACGGGACTCCTACAATGAGCAGTTCTTC.

The chain employs TRBV29-1 and TRBJ1-1; 9 positions match TRBD1. The germline V gene has CDR1 SQVTM and CDR2 ANQGSEA. The CDR3 runs 13 residues. J gave up 5 bases and V 6 bases, and 7 bases lay outside the gene matches. CDR3 DNA sequence: TGCAGCGTCCGGGACAGGGAAGAAACTGAAGCTTTCTTT. This encodes CSVRDREETEAFF.

In DNA form, the CDR3 reads TGCGCCAGCAGCTTGGATCCAGGGGTGGTCGAGCAGTACTTC. Residues: CASSLDPGVVEQYF. J is TRBJ2-7 and V is TRBV5-1; TRBD1 is a possible D gene (6 bases). V lost 0 bases and J 6 bases, leaving 13 bases between the germline ends. Germline V gives CDR1 SGHRS, CDR2 YFSETQ. This CDR3 comprises 14 residues. Filled out from reference TRBV5-1 and TRBJ2-7, the complete variable domain reads KAGVTQTPRYLIKTRGQQVTLSCSPISGHRSVSWYQQTPGQGLQFLFEYFSETQRNKGNFPGRFSGRQFSNSRSEMNVSTLELGDSALYLCASSLDPGVVEQYFGPGTRLTVT.